These T cell receptor beta chains were read from a single sample in a study of CD8 T cells in ankylosing spondylitis. TCRdb re-analysed the 5' RACE reads in MiXCR, keeping a single row per CDR3 protein. The table shows around 250,000 distinct CDR3 sequences, with 30% to 40% occurring only once. Sample: blood, either unsorted or a sorted T cell fraction (not recorded which). These receptors all stem from a male donor with ankylosing spondylitis or in good health (not recorded which). Both conserved end residues are part of each CDR3. Part of the rows lack a size; the others show once, few, many or a class for expanded clones.

j_gene | abundance | v_gene | CDR3aa
TRBJ2-7 | NA | TRBV20-1 | CSARDPSGNEQYF
TRBJ2-3 | NA | TRBV4-2 | CASSQAYSLMDTQYF
TRBJ1-2 | few | TRBV12-3/TRBV12-4 | CASSLELAYGYTF
TRBJ1-6 | few | TRBV6-5 | CASSSIGDSPLHF
TRBJ1-5 | few | TRBV20-1 | CSARPREYSNQPQHF
TRBJ2-7 | few | TRBV20-1 | CSARDSLAASYEQYF
TRBJ1-2 | NA | TRBV20-1 | CSAREAVYGYTF
TRBJ2-1 | NA | TRBV20-1 | CSANRLAASSYNEQFF
TRBJ2-7 | NA | TRBV5-5 | CASSLTGGHYEQYF
TRBJ2-3 | NA | TRBV5-1 | CASSPGTVRTDTQYF
TRBJ2-1 | many | TRBV29-1 | CSIRTGLLNEQFF
TRBJ2-5 | few | TRBV27 | CASSSGDSPQETQYF
TRBJ2-1 | NA | TRBV5-6 | CASSWGGTLSNEQFF
TRBJ2-5 | NA | TRBV12-3/TRBV12-4 | CASRDTGTGGSWKTQYF
TRBJ1-2 | many | TRBV6-1 | CASSRQGSDGYTF
TRBJ2-5 | NA | TRBV6-2/TRBV6-3 | CASGRDAWETQYF
TRBJ1-2 | few | TRBV4-1 | CASSQARSGYTF
TRBJ2-1 | NA | TRBV6-1 | CASSPGGYSYNEQFF
TRBJ2-3 | NA | TRBV5-1 | CASSLETVTDTQYF
TRBJ2-6 | NA | TRBV20-1 | CSAPVGPSGANVLTF
TRBJ1-5 | NA | TRBV12-3/TRBV12-4 | CASSSGEGVTNQPQHF
TRBJ2-7 | NA | TRBV12-3/TRBV12-4 | CASMGGASYEQYF
TRBJ1-5 | NA | TRBV20-1 | CSAAQGQLNQPQHF
TRBJ1-2 | NA | TRBV10-3 | CAISESTVNYGYTF
TRBJ2-1 | NA | TRBV20-1 | CSARVVGASTYNEQFF
TRBJ2-3 | NA | TRBV9 | CASSDPSGGFTDTQYF
TRBJ2-3 | few | TRBV15 | CATSRAQGAGTDTQYF
TRBJ2-3 | NA | TRBV15 | CATRPGEQETDTQYF
TRBJ2-7 | many | TRBV5-6 | CASSQGQTYEQYF
TRBJ1-3 | many | TRBV20-1 | CSAPWSSGNTIYF
TRBJ1-4 | few | TRBV20-1 | CSARSYMGPVGEKLFF
TRBJ2-7 | NA | TRBV5-1 | CASSLGGTVNYEQYF
TRBJ2-3 | NA | TRBV5-6 | CASSRASAGDTQYF
TRBJ1-2 | NA | TRBV5-1 | CASSLADGGNAGYTF
TRBJ2-7 | NA | TRBV12-3/TRBV12-4 | CASSHTPLVEQYF
TRBJ1-1 | few | TRBV6-5 | CASSYDRASEAFF
TRBJ2-1 | few | TRBV7-2 | CASSLVGGGPSEQFF
TRBJ1-6 | few | TRBV7-8 | CAVSPLHF
TRBJ2-2 | NA | TRBV5-6 | CASSAGTGTGELFF
TRBJ2-2 | NA | TRBV5-1 | CASSPRSGGGLSNTGELFF
TRBJ2-2 | NA | TRBV20-1 | CSASNGSTGELFF
TRBJ2-3 | few | TRBV6-1 | CASSPDGAPSTDTQYF
TRBJ2-1 | few | TRBV7-9 | CASSLEDLGRFF